The subject of this entry is one T cell receptor beta chain. Its antigen is as yet unknown. This sample was taken from a study of OX40 agonist ivuxolimab in advanced cancers. Across the study: An anti-OX40 (CD134) antibody with agonistic activity, ivuxolimab, was administered to patients. Participants, about 83% male, averaged roughly 55 years of age, ranging from roughly 23 to 90. Study-level points and caveats: More expanded clones were found, on average, in CD8+ than in CD4+ T cells.

The CDR3 has 16 amino acids. Germline trimming cut 0 bases from V and 3 bases from J; bases unmatched to any gene: 4. Germline V gene sequence: CDR1 LGHNA, CDR2 YNFKEQ. Collection of blood occurred at baseline, at cycle 4 day 1, and at cycle 7 day 1. Assay: immunoSEQ multiplex PCR; the TCRdb copy retains only in-frame clones and omits some. The table lists about 5,100 clones, about 70% of them singletons. The source material was CD4+ or CD8+ T cells sorted from blood, sampled in a trial of the OX40 agonist ivuxolimab. V usage is TRBV4-2 and J usage is TRBJ1-1; 10 bases are shared with TRBD1. This TCR was sampled from an adult with an advanced solid tumor such as melanoma, head and neck, liver or kidney cancer. CDR3 sequence reads: CASSQDWTGGDTEAFF. Written as DNA, the CDR3 is TGTGCCAGCAGCCAAGATTGGACAGGGGGAGACACTGAAGCTTTCTTT.